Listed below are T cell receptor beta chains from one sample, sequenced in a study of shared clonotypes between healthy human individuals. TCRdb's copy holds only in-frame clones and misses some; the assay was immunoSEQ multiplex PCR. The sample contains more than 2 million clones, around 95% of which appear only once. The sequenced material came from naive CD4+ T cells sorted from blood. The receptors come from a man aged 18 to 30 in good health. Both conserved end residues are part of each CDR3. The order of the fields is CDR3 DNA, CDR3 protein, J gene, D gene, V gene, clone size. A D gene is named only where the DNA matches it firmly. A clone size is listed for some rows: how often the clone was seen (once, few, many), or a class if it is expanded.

DNA: TGTGCCAGCAGCTTAGCGTTGGGGAACCAAGAGACCCAGTACTTC
CDR3: CASSLALGNQETQYF
J: TRBJ2-5
D: .
V: TRBV7-9
size: .

DNA: TGTGCCAGCAGCTTGGGCCGGGGCGTGGGAGAGACCCAGTACTTC
CDR3: CASSLGRGVGETQYF
J: TRBJ2-5
D: .
V: TRBV5-6
size: .

DNA: TGTGCCAGCAGTGAGGGACTGACGGGAAATAATTCACCCCTCCACTTT
CDR3: CASSEGLTGNNSPLHF
J: TRBJ1-6
D: .
V: TRBV2
size: once

DNA: TGTGCCAGCAGCTTAGGCAGGACAGACTACAATGAGCAGTTCTTC
CDR3: CASSLGRTDYNEQFF
J: TRBJ2-1
D: .
V: TRBV7-9
size: once

DNA: TGCGCCAGCAGCCAAGGGCAGGGAAGCTCCTATAATTCACCCCTCCACTTT
CDR3: CASSQGQGSSYNSPLHF
J: TRBJ1-6
D: .
V: TRBV4-3
size: .

DNA: TGTGCCAGCAGCACCGGACAGGGGGCGAACACTGAAGCTTTCTTT
CDR3: CASSTGQGANTEAFF
J: TRBJ1-1
D: TRBD1
V: TRBV5-4
size: once

DNA: TGCGCCAGCCGAAGACTAGCGGGAGCCAATGAGCAGTTCTTC
CDR3: CASRRLAGANEQFF
J: TRBJ2-1
D: TRBD2
V: TRBV5-1
size: .

DNA: TGTGCCAGTGCGGGACTAGCGGGGTGGGAGCAGTACTTC
CDR3: CASAGLAGWEQYF
J: TRBJ2-7
D: TRBD2
V: TRBV19
size: .

DNA: TGCGCCAGCAGCTCCCGGACAGGGGGCCCTACTGAAGCTTTCTTT
CDR3: CASSSRTGGPTEAFF
J: TRBJ1-1
D: TRBD1
V: TRBV5-1
size: once

DNA: TGTGCCAGCAGCCGCGGACAGCCGAACACTGAAGCTTTCTTT
CDR3: CASSRGQPNTEAFF
J: TRBJ1-1
D: .
V: TRBV6-5
size: .

DNA: TGTGCCAGCAGTGAACGGGCGTTAGTGAACCCTTCCTACGAGCAGTACTTC
CDR3: CASSERALVNPSYEQYF
J: TRBJ2-7
D: .
V: TRBV2
size: .

DNA: TGTGCCAGCAGAATAGAAAAACTGTTTTTT
CDR3: CASRIEKLFF
J: TRBJ1-4
D: .
V: TRBV2
size: few

DNA: TGTGCCAGCAGCGTAGTACAAGACCTGAACACTGAAGCTTTCTTT
CDR3: CASSVVQDLNTEAFF
J: TRBJ1-1
D: .
V: TRBV9
size: .

DNA: TGTGCCATCAGTGACGGACAGGTGGGACCGAACACTGAAGCTTTCTTT
CDR3: CAISDGQVGPNTEAFF
J: TRBJ1-1
D: TRBD1
V: TRBV10-3
size: .

DNA: TGCGCCAGCAGCCAAGCGGGACAGACCCTAGCCAAAAACATTCAGTACTTC
CDR3: CASSQAGQTLAKNIQYF
J: TRBJ2-4
D: TRBD1
V: TRBV4-1
size: .

DNA: TGTGCCAGCAGTTACGATCGGGGACCCTACGAGCAGTACTTC
CDR3: CASSYDRGPYEQYF
J: TRBJ2-7
D: .
V: TRBV6-5
size: .